A single TCR beta chain is shown here with its context. Its antigen is not identified. PCR was performed using 60 Vbeta and 13 Jbeta primers. The protocol was immunoSEQ multiplex PCR, while the TCRdb copy is restricted to in-frame clones and leaves out a portion. This sample has around 190,000 clones, with 75% to 90% found just once. This sample was included in a study of cytomegalovirus exposure and HLA in healthy donors. Study findings and constraints: Later analysis demonstrated an association between a missense DCLRE1C variant and TCR beta V- and J-gene trimming. CMV antigen specificity was confirmed in vitro for a few CMV-associated chains.

The CDR3 has 14 residues. The J segment lost 3 bases and the V segment lost 10 bases, leaving 8 bases of the junction unmatched. Germline loops: CDR1 LNHDA, CDR2 SQIVND (reference sequence). The sequenced sample was PBMCs. This receptor was obtained from a boy younger than 10 in good health and CMV-seronegative. The chain has TRBV19 and TRBJ1-5, with 8 bases fitting TRBD1. The DNA of the CDR3 is TGTGCCAATAACCACAGGGGGACCAATCAGCCCCAGCATTTT. Protein: CANNHRGTNQPQHF. Based on the CDR3 plus reference TRBV19 and TRBJ1-5, the full variable domain is DGGITQSPKYLFRKEGQNVTLSCEQNLNHDAMYWYRQDPGQGLRLIYYSQIVNDFQKGDIAEGYSVSREKKESFPLTVTSAQKNPTAFYLCANNHRGTNQPQHFGDGTRLSIL.